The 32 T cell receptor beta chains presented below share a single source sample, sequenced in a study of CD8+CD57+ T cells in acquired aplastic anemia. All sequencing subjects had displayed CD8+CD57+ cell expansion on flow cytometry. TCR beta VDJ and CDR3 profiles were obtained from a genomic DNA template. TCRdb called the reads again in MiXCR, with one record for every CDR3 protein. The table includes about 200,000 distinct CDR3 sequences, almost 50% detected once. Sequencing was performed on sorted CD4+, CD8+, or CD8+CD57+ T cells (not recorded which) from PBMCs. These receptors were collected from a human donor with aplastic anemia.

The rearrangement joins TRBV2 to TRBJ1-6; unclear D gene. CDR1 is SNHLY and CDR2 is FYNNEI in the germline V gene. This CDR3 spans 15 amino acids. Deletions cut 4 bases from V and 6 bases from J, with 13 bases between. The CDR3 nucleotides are TGTGCCAGCAGTGGGTCGGCCGGAGCTAATTCACCCCTCCACTTT. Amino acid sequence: CASSGSAGANSPLHF.

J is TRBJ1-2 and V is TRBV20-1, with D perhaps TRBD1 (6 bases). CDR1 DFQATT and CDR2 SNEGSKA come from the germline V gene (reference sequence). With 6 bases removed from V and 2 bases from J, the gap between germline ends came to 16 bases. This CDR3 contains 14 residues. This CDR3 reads CSADEPGGNYGYTF. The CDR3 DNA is TGCAGTGCCGACGAACCGGGGGGCAACTATGGCTACACCTTC.

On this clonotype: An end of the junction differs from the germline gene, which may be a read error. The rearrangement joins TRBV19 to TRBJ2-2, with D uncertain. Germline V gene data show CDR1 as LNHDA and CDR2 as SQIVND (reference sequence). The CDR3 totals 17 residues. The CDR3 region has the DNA TGTGCCAGTGGTATGGCTTGGGGTTTCGGTAACACCGGGGAGCTGTTTTTT. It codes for CASGMAWGFGNTGELFF.

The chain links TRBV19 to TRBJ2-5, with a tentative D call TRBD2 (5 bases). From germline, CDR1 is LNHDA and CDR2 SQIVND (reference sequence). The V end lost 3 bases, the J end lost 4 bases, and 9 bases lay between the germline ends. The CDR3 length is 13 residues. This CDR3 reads CASSISGRETQYF. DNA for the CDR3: TGTGCCAGTAGTATTTCGGGGAGAGAGACCCAGTACTTC.

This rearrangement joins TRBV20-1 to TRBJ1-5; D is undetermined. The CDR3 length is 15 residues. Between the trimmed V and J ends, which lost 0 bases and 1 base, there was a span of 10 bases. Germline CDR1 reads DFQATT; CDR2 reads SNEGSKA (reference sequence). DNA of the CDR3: TGCAGTGCTAGAGATCTATTTTCCAGCAATCAGCCCCAGCATTTT. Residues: CSARDLFSSNQPQHF.

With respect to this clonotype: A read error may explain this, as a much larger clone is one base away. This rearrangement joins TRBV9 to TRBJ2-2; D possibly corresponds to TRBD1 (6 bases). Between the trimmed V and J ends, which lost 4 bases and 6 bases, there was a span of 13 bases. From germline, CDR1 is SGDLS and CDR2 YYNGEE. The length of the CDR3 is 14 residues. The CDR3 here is CASSPRQDAGELFF. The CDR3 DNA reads TGTGCCAGCAGCCCCCGACAGGATGCCGGGGAGCTGTTTTTT. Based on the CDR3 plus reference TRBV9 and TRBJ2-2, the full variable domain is DSGVTQTPKHLITATGQRVTLRCSPRSGDLSVYWYQQSLDQGLQFLIQYYNGEERAKGNILERFSAQQFPDLHSELNLSSLELGDSALYFCASSPRQDAGELFFGEGSRLTVL.

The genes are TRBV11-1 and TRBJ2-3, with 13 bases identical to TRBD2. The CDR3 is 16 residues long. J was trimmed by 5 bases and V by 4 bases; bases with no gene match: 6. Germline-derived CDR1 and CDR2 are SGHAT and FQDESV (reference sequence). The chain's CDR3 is CASSSRTSGGEDTQYF. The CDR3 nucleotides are TGTGCCAGCAGCTCGAGGACTAGCGGGGGCGAAGATACGCAGTATTTT.

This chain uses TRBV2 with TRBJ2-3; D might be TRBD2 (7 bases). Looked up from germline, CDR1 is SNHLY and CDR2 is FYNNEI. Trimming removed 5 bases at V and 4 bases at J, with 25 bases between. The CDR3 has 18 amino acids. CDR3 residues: CASSRGTSSGGGADTQYF. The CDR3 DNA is TGTGCCAGCAGTAGGGGTACGAGCTCGGGGGGCGGCGCAGATACGCAGTATTTT.

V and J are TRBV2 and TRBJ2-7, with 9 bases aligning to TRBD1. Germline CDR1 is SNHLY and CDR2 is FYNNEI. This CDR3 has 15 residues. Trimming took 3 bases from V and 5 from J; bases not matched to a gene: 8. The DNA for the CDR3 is TGTGCCAGCAGTGAGTCGGGACAGGGTATCGACGAGCAGTACTTC. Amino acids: CASSESGQGIDEQYF.

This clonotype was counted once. Here the CDR3 DNA reads TGTGCCAGCAGCCTGATACGTCGCGAGCAGTACTTC. The encoded protein is CASSLIRREQYF. This chain connects TRBV12-3 or TRBV12-4 to TRBJ2-7; no firm D call. This CDR3 is 12 amino acids long. V shed 6 bases and J shed 6 bases, with 12 bases lying between them.

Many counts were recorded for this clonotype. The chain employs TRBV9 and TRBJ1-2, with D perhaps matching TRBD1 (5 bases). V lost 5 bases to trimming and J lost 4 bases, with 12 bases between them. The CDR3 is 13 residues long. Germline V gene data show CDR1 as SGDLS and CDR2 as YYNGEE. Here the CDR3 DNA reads TGTGCCAGCAGAGCAACAGGCGGCTATGGCTACACCTTC. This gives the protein CASRATGGYGYTF.

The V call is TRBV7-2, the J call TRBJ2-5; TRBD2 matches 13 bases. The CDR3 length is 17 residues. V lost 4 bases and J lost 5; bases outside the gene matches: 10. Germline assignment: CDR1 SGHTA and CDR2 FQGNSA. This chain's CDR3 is CASSSRTSGGLAETQYF. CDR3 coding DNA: TGTGCCAGCAGCTCCAGGACTAGCGGGGGACTCGCGGAGACCCAGTACTTC.

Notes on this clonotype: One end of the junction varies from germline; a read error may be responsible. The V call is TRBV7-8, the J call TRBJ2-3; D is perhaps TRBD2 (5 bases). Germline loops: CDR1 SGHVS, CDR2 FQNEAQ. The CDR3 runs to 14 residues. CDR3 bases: TGTGCCAGCAGTTTAGTGGCTAGCACAGTTACGCAGTATTTT. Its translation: CASSLVASTVTQYF.

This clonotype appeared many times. The CDR3 is CASSFGGQETQYF. CDR3 in DNA: TGTGCCAGCAGCTTCGGGGGGCAAGAGACCCAGTACTTC. This chain connects TRBV11-2 to TRBJ2-5, with 7 bases aligning to TRBD2. V shed 3 bases, J shed 2 bases, and the junction held 0 bases outside the gene matches. Germline V gene sequence: CDR1 SGHAT, CDR2 FQNNGV. This CDR3 is built from 13 residues.

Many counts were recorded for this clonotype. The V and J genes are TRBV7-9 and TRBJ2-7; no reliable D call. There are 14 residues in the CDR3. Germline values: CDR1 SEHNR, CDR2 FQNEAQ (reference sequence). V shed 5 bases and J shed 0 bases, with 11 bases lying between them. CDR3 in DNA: TGTGCCAGCAGCACCCCAGCCAGCTCCTACGAGCAGTACTTC. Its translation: CASSTPASSYEQYF.

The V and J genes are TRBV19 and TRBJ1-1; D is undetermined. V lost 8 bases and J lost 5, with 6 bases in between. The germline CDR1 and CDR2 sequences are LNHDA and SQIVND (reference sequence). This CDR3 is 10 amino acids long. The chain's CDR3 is CASGRTEAFF. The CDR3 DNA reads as TGTGCCAGTGGTAGGACTGAAGCTTTCTTT.

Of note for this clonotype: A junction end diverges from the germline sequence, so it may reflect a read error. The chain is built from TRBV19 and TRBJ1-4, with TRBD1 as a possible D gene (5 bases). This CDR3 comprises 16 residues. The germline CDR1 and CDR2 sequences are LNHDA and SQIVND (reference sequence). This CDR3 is CASSSSLGTRNEELFF. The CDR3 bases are TGTGCCAGCTCATCCTCTCTCGGGACTAGAAATGAAGAACTGTTTTTT.

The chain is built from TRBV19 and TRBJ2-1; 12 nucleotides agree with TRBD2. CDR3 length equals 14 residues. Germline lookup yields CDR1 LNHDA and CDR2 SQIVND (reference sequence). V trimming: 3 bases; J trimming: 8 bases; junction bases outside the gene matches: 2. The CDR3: CASSILAGGHEQFF. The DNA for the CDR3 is TGTGCCAGTAGTATCCTAGCGGGGGGGCATGAGCAGTTCTTC.

The CDR3 DNA reads as TGTGCCAGCAGCTCCTCCGGGGGGTCGACCTACAATGAGCAGTTCTTC. Its translation is CASSSSGGSTYNEQFF. The rearrangement joins TRBV7-9 to TRBJ2-1; 7 nucleotides line up with TRBD2. V shed 4 bases, J shed 2 bases, and the junction held 8 bases outside the gene matches. The CDR3 covers 16 residues. The germline gives CDR1 SEHNR, CDR2 FQNEAQ (reference sequence).

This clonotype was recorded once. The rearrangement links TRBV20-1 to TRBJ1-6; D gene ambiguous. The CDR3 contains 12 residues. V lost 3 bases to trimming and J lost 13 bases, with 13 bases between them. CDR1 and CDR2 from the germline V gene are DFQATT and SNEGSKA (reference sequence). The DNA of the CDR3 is TGCAGTGCTAGTTCAGACAATCAGCCCCTCCACTTT. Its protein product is CSASSDNQPLHF.

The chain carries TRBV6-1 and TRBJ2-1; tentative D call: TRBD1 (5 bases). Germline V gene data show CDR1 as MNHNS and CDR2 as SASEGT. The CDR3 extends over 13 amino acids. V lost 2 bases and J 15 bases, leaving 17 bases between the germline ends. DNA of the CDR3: TGTGCCAGCAGTGAATCTCAGCAAACCAGGGCGTTCTTC. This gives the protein CASSESQQTRAFF.

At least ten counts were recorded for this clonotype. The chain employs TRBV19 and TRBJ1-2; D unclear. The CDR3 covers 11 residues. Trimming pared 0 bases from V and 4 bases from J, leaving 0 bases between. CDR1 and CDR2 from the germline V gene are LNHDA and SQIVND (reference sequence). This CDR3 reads CASSIDYGYTF. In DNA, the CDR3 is TGTGCCAGTAGTATAGACTATGGCTACACCTTC. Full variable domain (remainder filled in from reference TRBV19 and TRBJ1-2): DGGITQSPKYLFRKEGQNVTLSCEQNLNHDAMYWYRQDPGQGLRLIYYSQIVNDFQKGDIAEGYSVSREKKESFPLTVTSAQKNPTAFYLCASSIDYGYTFGSGTRLTVV.

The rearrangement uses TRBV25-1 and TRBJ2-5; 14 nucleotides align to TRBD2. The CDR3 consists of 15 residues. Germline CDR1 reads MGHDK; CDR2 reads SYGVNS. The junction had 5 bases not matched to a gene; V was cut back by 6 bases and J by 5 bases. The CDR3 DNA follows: TGTGCCAGCAGCGGGACTAGCGGGAGCGGCGAGACCCAGTACTTC. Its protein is CASSGTSGSGETQYF.

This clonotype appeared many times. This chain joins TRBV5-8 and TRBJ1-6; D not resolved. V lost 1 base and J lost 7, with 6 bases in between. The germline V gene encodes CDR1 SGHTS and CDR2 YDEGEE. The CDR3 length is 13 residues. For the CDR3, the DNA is TGTGCCAGCAGCTTGTCACCCAATTCACCCCTCCACTTT. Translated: CASSLSPNSPLHF.

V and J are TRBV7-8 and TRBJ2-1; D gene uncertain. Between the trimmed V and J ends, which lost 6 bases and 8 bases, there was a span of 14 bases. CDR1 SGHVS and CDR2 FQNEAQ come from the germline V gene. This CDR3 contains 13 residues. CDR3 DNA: TGTGCCAGCAGTCGGACCCTACTGGATGAGCAGTTCTTC. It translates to CASSRTLLDEQFF.

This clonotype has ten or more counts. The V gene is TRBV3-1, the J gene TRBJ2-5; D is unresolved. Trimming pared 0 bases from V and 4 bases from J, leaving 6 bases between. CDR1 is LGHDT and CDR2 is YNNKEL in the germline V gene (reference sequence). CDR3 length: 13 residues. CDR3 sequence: CASSQDPGETQYF. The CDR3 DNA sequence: TGTGCCAGCAGCCAAGATCCCGGAGAGACCCAGTACTTC.

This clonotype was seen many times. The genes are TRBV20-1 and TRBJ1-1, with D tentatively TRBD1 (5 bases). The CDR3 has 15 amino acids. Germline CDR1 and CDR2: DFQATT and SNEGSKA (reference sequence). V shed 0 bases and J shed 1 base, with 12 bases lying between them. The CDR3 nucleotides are TGCAGTGCTAGAGACAGGGCGACGGGGAACACTGAAGCTTTCTTT. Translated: CSARDRATGNTEAFF.

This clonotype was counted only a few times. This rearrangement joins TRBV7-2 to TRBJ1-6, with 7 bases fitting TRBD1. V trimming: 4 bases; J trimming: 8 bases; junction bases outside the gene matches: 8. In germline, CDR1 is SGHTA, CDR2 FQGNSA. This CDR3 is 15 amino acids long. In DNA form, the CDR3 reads TGTGCCAGCAGCTCACCCGGGACAGTTTATTCACCCCTCCACTTT. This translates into CASSSPGTVYSPLHF.

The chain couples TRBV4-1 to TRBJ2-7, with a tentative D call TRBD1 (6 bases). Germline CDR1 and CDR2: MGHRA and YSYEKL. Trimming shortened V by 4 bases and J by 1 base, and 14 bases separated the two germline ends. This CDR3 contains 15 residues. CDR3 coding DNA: TGCGCCAGCAGCCCTGACGCGGACAGTTCCTACGAGCAGTACTTC. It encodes CASSPDADSSYEQYF.

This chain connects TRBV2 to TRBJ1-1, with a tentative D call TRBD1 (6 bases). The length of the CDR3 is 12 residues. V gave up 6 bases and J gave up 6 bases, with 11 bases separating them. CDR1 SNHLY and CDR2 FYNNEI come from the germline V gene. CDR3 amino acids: CASRGAEAEAFF. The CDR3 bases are TGTGCCAGCAGGGGGGCAGAAGCTGAAGCTTTCTTT.

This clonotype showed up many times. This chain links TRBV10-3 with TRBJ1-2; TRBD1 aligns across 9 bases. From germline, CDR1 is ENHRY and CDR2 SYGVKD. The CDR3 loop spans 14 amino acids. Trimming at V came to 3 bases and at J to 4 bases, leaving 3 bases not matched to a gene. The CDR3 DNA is TGTGCCATCAGTGACCTGACAGGGGGCTATGGCTACACCTTC. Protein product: CAISDLTGGYGYTF.

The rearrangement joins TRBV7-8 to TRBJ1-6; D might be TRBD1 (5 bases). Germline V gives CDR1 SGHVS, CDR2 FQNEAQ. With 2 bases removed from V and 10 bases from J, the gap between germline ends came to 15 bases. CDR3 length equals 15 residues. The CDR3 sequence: CASSLTPGSGSPLHF. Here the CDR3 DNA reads TGTGCCAGCAGCTTAACCCCAGGGTCGGGCTCACCCCTCCACTTT.